Presented here are 32 T cell receptor beta chains from one specimen sequenced in a study of shared clonotypes between healthy human individuals. Clones were sequenced by immunoSEQ multiplex PCR, and TCRdb holds only the in-frame ones, with some missing. The sample contains 1.5 million to 2.5 million clones, about 95% of which appear only once. Naive CD8 cells comprised CD45RO-negative, CCR7-positively selected cells, excluding terminally differentiated effector memory CD45RA+ cells. The sequencing input was naive CD8+ T cells sorted from blood. Receptor source: a man aged 18 to 29 in good health.

The chain combines TRBV6-5 with TRBJ2-1; 10 nucleotides line up with TRBD2. The V and J ends lost 6 bases and 8 bases, in that order; junction bases with no gene match: 10. This CDR3 is built from 15 residues. Germline CDR1 reads MNHEY; CDR2 reads SVGAGI. The CDR3 protein is CASRVGSGGVDEQFF. CDR3 sequence (DNA): TGTGCCAGCAGGGTCGGGAGCGGGGGGGTCGATGAGCAGTTCTTC.

Worth noting for this clone: A much larger clone lies a single base off, so this may be a read error. The V call is TRBV7-9, the J call TRBJ2-7; D may be TRBD1 (6 bases). Per germline, CDR1 SEHNR and CDR2 FQNEAQ (reference sequence). This CDR3 comprises 13 residues. Trimming cost V 5 bases and J 2 bases, with 10 bases left between them. CDR3 in amino acids: CASSVGQTYEQYF. CDR3 DNA sequence: TGTGCCAGCAGCGTTGGACAGACCTACGAGCAGTACTTC.

The chain is built from TRBV27 and TRBJ1-6; 9 positions agree with TRBD1. The CDR3 loop spans 14 amino acids. J was trimmed by 7 bases and V by 7 bases; bases with no gene match: 5. From germline, CDR1 is MNHEY and CDR2 SMNVEV (reference sequence). The CDR3 DNA sequence: TGTGCCAGCAACCCGACAGGGGGAAATTCACCCCTCCACTTT. It encodes CASNPTGGNSPLHF.

J is TRBJ1-4 and V is TRBV7-6; D remains ambiguous. Germline V gives CDR1 SGHVS, CDR2 FNYEAQ. Trimming removed 1 base from V and 0 bases from J, with 9 bases in between. The CDR3 contains 16 residues. CDR3 sequence: CASSLDSRATNEKLFF. The DNA for the CDR3 is TGTGCCAGCAGCTTAGATTCGCGAGCAACTAATGAAAAACTGTTTTTT.

The chain couples TRBV4-1 to TRBJ2-7; D remains ambiguous. Germline CDR1 is MGHRA and CDR2 is YSYEKL. The V end was cut by 5 bases, the J end by 7 bases, with 9 bases between. The CDR3 contains 11 residues. The CDR3 spells CASSGPLEQYF. CDR3 in DNA: TGCGCCAGCAGCGGACCCCTTGAGCAGTACTTC.

This rearrangement joins TRBV10-1 to TRBJ2-7; D is undetermined. This CDR3 is built from 15 residues. V was pared by 1 base and J by 3 bases, with 13 bases between. Germline loops: CDR1 WNHNN, CDR2 SYGVQD (reference sequence). Written as DNA, the CDR3 is TGCGCCAGCAGTGAGTTCGCGCAGCAAGACTACGAGCAGTACTTC. Translation gives CASSEFAQQDYEQYF.

This chain joins TRBV7-9 and TRBJ1-5, with 7 nucleotides matching TRBD1. CDR3 length equals 13 residues. Trimming took 5 bases from V and 7 from J; bases not matched to a gene: 5. Germline V lookup: CDR1 SEHNR, CDR2 FQNEAQ (reference sequence). The CDR3 coding sequence is TGTGCCAGCAGCCTGGAGGGGGCGCAGCCCCAGCATTTT. Amino acids: CASSLEGAQPQHF.

The gene calls are TRBV13 and TRBJ1-1; no clear D. The CDR3 totals 15 residues. The germline V gene encodes CDR1 PRHDT and CDR2 FYEKMQ (reference sequence). V gave up 1 base and J gave up 0 bases, with 9 bases separating them. CDR3 DNA: TGTGCCAGCAGCTTAGTTGGGGTTATGAACACTGAAGCTTTCTTT. It specifies CASSLVGVMNTEAFF.

The J gene is TRBJ2-7, the V gene TRBV10-3; 8 bases map to TRBD1. CDR3 size: 16 residues. CDR1 ENHRY and CDR2 SYGVKD come from the germline V gene. The junction had 13 bases not matched to a gene; V was cut back by 6 bases and J by 3 bases. CDR3 loop: CAIRLKTGVVIYEQYF. DNA of the CDR3: TGTGCCATCAGGCTTAAGACAGGGGTAGTAATCTACGAGCAGTACTTC.

Here the CDR3 reads CASSPGRELSAQHF. The CDR3 coding sequence is TGTGCCAGCAGCCCGGGCAGGGAGTTGTCAGCCCAGCATTTT. The chain has TRBV28 and TRBJ1-5; tentatively, D is TRBD1 (5 bases). Germline lookup yields CDR1 MDHEN and CDR2 SYDVKM. The CDR3 sequence is 14 residues long. Trimming took 6 bases from V and 11 from J, leaving 20 bases between them.

The chain couples TRBV27 to TRBJ2-2; D might be TRBD1 (5 bases). V lost 7 bases to trimming and J lost 5 bases, with 17 bases between them. This CDR3 is built from 15 residues. Looked up from germline, CDR1 is MNHEY and CDR2 is SMNVEV (reference sequence). DNA for the CDR3: TGTGCCAGCACCCCCTGGGCAGGGCAGACCGGGGAGCTGTTTTTT. It is translated as CASTPWAGQTGELFF.

The CDR3 reads CASTPGGLDTDTQYF. The DNA for the CDR3 is TGTGCCAGTACCCCGGGGGGTCTCGACACAGATACGCAGTATTTT. The V call is TRBV19, the J call TRBJ2-3; 7 bases match TRBD2. J lost 2 bases, V lost 7 bases, and 9 bases had no gene match. The CDR3 extends over 15 amino acids. Germline lookup yields CDR1 LNHDA and CDR2 SQIVND (reference sequence). Supplemented by reference TRBV19 and TRBJ2-3, the full variable domain reads DGGITQSPKYLFRKEGQNVTLSCEQNLNHDAMYWYRQDPGQGLRLIYYSQIVNDFQKGDIAEGYSVSREKKESFPLTVTSAQKNPTAFYLCASTPGGLDTDTQYFGPGTRLTVL.

The chain couples TRBV5-1 to TRBJ2-5; D is tentatively TRBD1 or TRBD2 (5 bases each). This CDR3 region has 15 residues. Looked up from germline, CDR1 is SGHRS and CDR2 is YFSETQ. Trimming removed 3 bases from V and 3 bases from J, with 15 bases in between. In DNA, the CDR3 is TGCGCCAGCAGCTCGCCGGGACGGGGCGAAGAGACCCAGTACTTC. It is translated as CASSSPGRGEETQYF.

The J gene is TRBJ1-3, the V gene TRBV7-9; tentative D call: TRBD1 (5 bases). This CDR3 region has 15 residues. Trimming left V 3 bases short and J 2 bases short, with 11 bases between. The germline V gene encodes CDR1 SEHNR and CDR2 FQNEAQ (reference sequence). The CDR3 reads CASSFEAGPGNTIYF. In DNA, the CDR3 is TGTGCCAGCAGCTTTGAAGCAGGGCCTGGAAACACCATATATTTT.

The chain couples TRBV5-1 to TRBJ2-7; 7 bases match TRBD1. The germline CDR1 and CDR2 sequences are SGHRS and YFSETQ. Trimming cost V 3 bases and J 6 bases; bases outside gene matches: 6. This CDR3 is built from 13 residues. The CDR3 spells CASSWGQPGEQYF. The CDR3 nucleotides are TGCGCCAGCAGCTGGGGACAGCCCGGCGAGCAGTACTTC.

The rearrangement uses TRBV28 and TRBJ1-1; D is ambiguous. Germline loops: CDR1 MDHEN, CDR2 SYDVKM. V lost 6 bases to trimming and J lost 0 bases, with 11 bases between them. CDR3 length: 14 amino acids. The CDR3 loop reads CASSLTALNTEAFF. DNA for the CDR3: TGTGCCAGCAGCTTAACAGCGTTGAACACTGAAGCTTTCTTT.

In its sample, this clone was seen once. The rearrangement uses TRBV27 and TRBJ1-6, with 9 bases fitting TRBD1. The CDR3 extends over 18 amino acids. The junction had 9 bases not matched to a gene; V was cut back by 3 bases and J by 3 bases. In germline, CDR1 is MNHEY, CDR2 SMNVEV (reference sequence). CDR3 residues: CASSFQPGQGDYNSPLHF. The CDR3 DNA sequence: TGTGCCAGCAGTTTCCAACCGGGACAGGGAGACTATAATTCACCCCTCCACTTT.

In regard to this clone: A read error may be the cause here, since a much bigger clone is one base away. Other DNA sequences within the sample encode an identical CDR3. The chain links TRBV13 to TRBJ2-7; D gene unclear. There are 12 residues in the CDR3. Trimming cost V 0 bases and J 3 bases, with 3 bases left between them. Germline V CDR1 and CDR2: PRHDT, FYEKMQ (reference sequence). CDR3 DNA: TGTGCCAGCAGCTTAGGGCTCTACGAGCAGTACTTC. Its protein product is CASSLGLYEQYF.

The J gene is TRBJ2-5, the V gene TRBV5-1, with TRBD2 matching over 9 bases. J gave up 1 base and V 3 bases, and 4 bases lay outside the gene matches. CDR3 length: 15 amino acids. Germline CDR1 SGHRS, CDR2 YFSETQ. As DNA, the CDR3 is TGCGCCAGCAGCTCGGGACTAGCAGGCCAAGAGACCCAGTACTTC. Protein: CASSSGLAGQETQYF.

Comment on this clone: The same CDR3 also results from other DNA sequences found in this sample. The chain employs TRBV9 and TRBJ2-5, with D uncertain. The germline V gene has CDR1 SGDLS and CDR2 YYNGEE. V was cut by 0 bases and J by 4 bases, with 7 bases left in between. The CDR3 has 13 residues. The CDR3 is CASSVGDGETQYF. The CDR3, as DNA: TGTGCCAGCAGCGTAGGCGACGGAGAGACCCAGTACTTC.

The chain couples TRBV7-9 to TRBJ1-4; D remains unclear. The V end was cut by 4 bases, the J end by 5 bases, with 14 bases between. This CDR3 comprises 15 residues. Looked up from germline, CDR1 is SEHNR and CDR2 is FQNEAQ (reference sequence). CDR3 sequence (DNA): TGTGCCAGCAGCTCGAAAACAGTGAGGAATGAAAAACTGTTTTTT. It specifies CASSSKTVRNEKLFF.

J is TRBJ2-7 and V is TRBV5-6, with 9 nucleotides matching TRBD1. V was clipped by 6 bases and J by 3 bases; unmatched bases: 10. Germline V CDR1 and CDR2: SGHDT, YYEEEE. The CDR3 loop spans 15 amino acids. The CDR3 spells CASTPWQGQGYEQYF. CDR3 bases: TGTGCCAGCACCCCTTGGCAGGGACAGGGCTACGAGCAGTACTTC.

The chain has TRBV19 and TRBJ2-7; no clear D gene. Germline CDR1 reads LNHDA; CDR2 reads SQIVND (reference sequence). Deletions cut 3 bases from V and 3 bases from J, with 9 bases between. There are 13 residues in the CDR3. As DNA, the CDR3 is TGTGCCAGTAGTATCTACAGCAACTACGAGCAGTACTTC. This sequence encodes CASSIYSNYEQYF.

This sequence joins TRBV19 and TRBJ2-1; D gene ambiguous. CDR1 and CDR2 from the germline V gene are LNHDA and SQIVND (reference sequence). The germline V and J ends were trimmed by 5 bases and 6 bases, with 17 bases remaining between them. The length of the CDR3 is 15 residues. The chain's CDR3 is CASSFMALTSNEQFF. CDR3 bases: TGTGCCAGTAGTTTTATGGCACTTACCTCCAATGAGCAGTTCTTC.

The CDR3 sequence is CASSVETGLETQYF. The CDR3, as DNA: TGTGCCAGCAGCGTAGAAACAGGGCTAGAGACCCAGTACTTC. This chain joins TRBV9 and TRBJ2-5; TRBD1 is a possible D gene (6 bases). V shed 0 bases and J shed 4 bases, with 10 bases lying between them. Looked up from germline, CDR1 is SGDLS and CDR2 is YYNGEE. The CDR3 sequence is 14 residues long. Full variable domain (outside the CDR3, taken from reference TRBV9 and TRBJ2-5): DSGVTQTPKHLITATGQRVTLRCSPRSGDLSVYWYQQSLDQGLQFLIQYYNGEERAKGNILERFSAQQFPDLHSELNLSSLELGDSALYFCASSVETGLETQYFGPGTRLLVL.

J is TRBJ2-1 and V is TRBV25-1; a weak D match, TRBD2 (5 bases). V was clipped by 3 bases and J by 4 bases, with 10 bases between them. The CDR3 is 14 residues long. Per the germline V gene, CDR1 is MGHDK and CDR2 is SYGVNS. Written as DNA, the CDR3 is TGTGCCAGCAGTGACCAAGGACTTTACAATGAGCAGTTCTTC. Protein sequence: CASSDQGLYNEQFF.

The chain uses TRBV5-1 and TRBJ2-1, with 8 nucleotides matching TRBD2. This CDR3 is built from 17 residues. Germline V CDR1 and CDR2: SGHRS, YFSETQ. J gave up 0 bases and V 0 bases, and 5 bases lay outside the gene matches. CDR3 DNA sequence: TGCGCCAGCAGCTTGGCCCCGGGAGGGCCCTCCTACAATGAGCAGTTCTTC. It specifies CASSLAPGGPSYNEQFF.

The CDR3 coding sequence is TGTGCCAGTACGGTGGGCGGGGGCACAGATACGCAGTATTTT. Translation: CASTVGGGTDTQYF. The chain is built from TRBV19 and TRBJ2-3; a weak D match, TRBD2 (6 bases). The CDR3 spans 14 residues. V lost 7 bases and J lost 1, with 12 bases in between. Per the germline V gene, CDR1 is LNHDA and CDR2 is SQIVND (reference sequence).

A single count supports this clone. The chain is built from TRBV6-5 and TRBJ2-1; 11 bases agree with TRBD2. The CDR3 loop spans 15 amino acids. After removal of 4 bases from V and 3 bases from J, the junction contained 2 bases not matched to a gene. CDR1 MNHEY and CDR2 SVGAGI come from the germline V gene. CDR3 residues: CASSLAGGVYNEQFF. CDR3 bases: TGTGCCAGCAGTTTAGCGGGAGGGGTCTACAATGAGCAGTTCTTC.

The table lists this clone with a count of one. The chain links TRBV2 to TRBJ2-1; perhaps TRBD2 as D (6 bases). The CDR3 spans 16 residues. The V end lost 0 bases, the J end lost 4 bases, and 13 bases lay between the germline ends. CDR1 is SNHLY, CDR2 FYNNEI, per germline. This chain's CDR3 is CASSEASGFSYNEQFF. The CDR3 bases are TGTGCCAGCAGTGAAGCTAGCGGTTTTTCATACAATGAGCAGTTCTTC. Filled out from reference TRBV2 and TRBJ2-1, the complete variable domain reads EPEVTQTPSHQVTQMGQEVILRCVPISNHLYFYWYRQILGQKVEFLVSFYNNEISEKSEIFDDQFSVERPDGSNFTLKIRSTKLEDSAMYFCASSEASGFSYNEQFFGPGTRLTVL.

On this clone: The same CDR3 also results from other DNA sequences found in this sample. The chain carries TRBV27 and TRBJ2-2, with D possibly matching TRBD1 (5 bases). Germline assignment: CDR1 MNHEY and CDR2 SMNVEV (reference sequence). V was shortened by 3 bases and J by 5 bases, with 13 bases between the two germline ends. The CDR3 consists of 15 residues. The DNA for the CDR3 is TGTGCCAGCAGTTTCAGGCAGGGTGGGACCGGGGAGCTGTTTTTT. Encoded protein: CASSFRQGGTGELFF.

Concerning this clone: Within the sample, other DNA sequences also encode this same CDR3. The CDR3 DNA reads as TGTGCCAGCAGCTTAGGGGGAAGCACTGAAGCTTTCTTT. It specifies CASSLGGSTEAFF. The gene calls are TRBV7-9 and TRBJ1-1; unclear D gene. The germline V and J ends were trimmed by 1 base and 4 bases, with 7 bases remaining between them. CDR3 length equals 13 residues. Germline CDR1 is SEHNR and CDR2 is FQNEAQ (reference sequence).